This T cell receptor beta chain was retrieved from a study of tumour-infiltrating T cells in Burkitt lymphoma. About the study: All epidemiological Burkitt lymphoma subtypes were represented in the cohort. Overall and progression-free survival were predicted by productive clonality. Study results and limitations: Public clonotypes, several, appeared across numerous Burkitt lymphoma patients.

The CDR3 sequence is 18 residues long. V was pared by 2 bases and J by 4 bases, with 11 bases of the junction left unmatched. Germline CDR1 reads SGHNT; CDR2 reads YYREEE (reference sequence). Only in-frame clones appear in the TCRdb table, and some are missing; sequencing was by immunoSEQ multiplex PCR. The repertoire includes approximately 46,000 clones, less than 35% of them detected once, and 2.5% to 3.5% sits in the top ten. On this clone: Its antigen is unidentified.

The rearrangement links TRBV5-4 to TRBJ2-2, with 10 nucleotides matching TRBD2. Sequenced sample: tumor tissue. The origin of this receptor is a human donor with Burkitt lymphoma. This chain's CDR3 is CASSFSGSGRRRTGELFF. The DNA of the CDR3 is TGTGCCAGCAGCTTCTCGGGTAGCGGGAGGCGGCGCACCGGGGAGCTGTTTTTT. Supplemented by reference TRBV5-4 and TRBJ2-2, the full variable domain reads ETGVTQSPTHLIKTRGQQVTLRCSSQSGHNTVSWYQQALGQGPQFIFQYYREEENGRGNFPPRFSGLQFPNYSSELNVNALELDDSALYLCASSFSGSGRRRTGELFFGEGSRLTVL.